This entry describes one T cell receptor beta chain. The sample belongs to a study of blood T cell repertoires in COVID-19. As for the study in general: Collection of acute and convalescent COVID-19 samples took place in the United States, Italy and Spain. The cDNA or gDNA used as material had been derived from T cells, B-cell-depleted T cells, or PBMCs.

The V segment lost 7 bases and the J segment 0 bases; nucleotides outside the gene matches: 5. The CDR3 runs 15 residues. CDR1 is LNHDA and CDR2 is SQIVND in the germline V gene (reference sequence). Libraries were prepared by immunoSEQ multiplex PCR; TCRdb keeps only in-frame clonotypes and omits some of them. The table has approximately 200,000 clones, around 84% seen once; the top ten hold over 7%. Participants spanned ages 18 to 89 years and resided in 20 to 30 US areas. Participant reports of clinical history set cohort assignment. The gene calls are TRBV19 and TRBJ2-2, with TRBD1 matching over 7 bases. The source material was PBMCs or T cells enriched from blood (not recorded which). This TCR was sampled from a woman between 40 and 50 years old with acute COVID-19. The CDR3 is CASTTDRPNTGELFF. The CDR3 nucleotides are TGTGCCAGTACAACGGACAGGCCGAACACCGGGGAGCTGTTTTTT.